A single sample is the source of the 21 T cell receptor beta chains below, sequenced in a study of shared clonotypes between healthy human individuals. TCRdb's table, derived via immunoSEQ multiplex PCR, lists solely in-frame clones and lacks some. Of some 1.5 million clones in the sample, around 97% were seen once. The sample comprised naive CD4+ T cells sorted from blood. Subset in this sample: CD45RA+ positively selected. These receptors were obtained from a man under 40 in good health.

CDR3 in DNA: TGTGCCAGCTCACCGCCAAGGGGCAACATTCAGTACTTC. This gives the protein CASSPPRGNIQYF. The chain is built from TRBV18 and TRBJ2-4; tentative D call: TRBD1 (5 bases). The CDR3 length is 13 residues. The V end was cut by 3 bases, the J end by 7 bases, with 10 bases between. Germline-derived CDR1 and CDR2 are KGHSH and LQKENI.

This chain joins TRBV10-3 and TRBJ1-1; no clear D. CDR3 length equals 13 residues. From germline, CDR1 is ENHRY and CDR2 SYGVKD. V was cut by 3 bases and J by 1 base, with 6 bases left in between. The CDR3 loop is CAISDHKNTEAFF. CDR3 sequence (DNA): TGTGCCATCAGTGATCACAAGAACACTGAAGCTTTCTTT.

This CDR3 reads CASSTGTIESEQYF. CDR3 DNA sequence: TGTGCCAGCAGCACCGGGACAATCGAGTCCGAGCAGTACTTC. The chain couples TRBV11-1 to TRBJ2-7, with TRBD1 as a possible D gene (6 bases). This CDR3 is built from 14 residues. The V gene's germline CDR1 is SGHAT and CDR2 FQDESV (reference sequence). The V end was cut by 5 bases, the J end by 6 bases, with 17 bases between.

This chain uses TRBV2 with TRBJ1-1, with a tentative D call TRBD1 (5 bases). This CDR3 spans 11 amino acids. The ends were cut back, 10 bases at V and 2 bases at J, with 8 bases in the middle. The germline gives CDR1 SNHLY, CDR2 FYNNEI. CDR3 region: CAIQDNTEAFF. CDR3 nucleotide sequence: TGTGCCATACAGGACAACACTGAAGCTTTCTTT.

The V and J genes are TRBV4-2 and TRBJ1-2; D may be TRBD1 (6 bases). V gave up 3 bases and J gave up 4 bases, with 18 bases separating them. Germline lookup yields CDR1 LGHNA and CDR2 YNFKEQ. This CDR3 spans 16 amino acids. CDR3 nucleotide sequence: TGTGCCAGCAGCCAGGGTGGGGGCGGACGGTCCTATGGCTACACCTTC. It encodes CASSQGGGGRSYGYTF.

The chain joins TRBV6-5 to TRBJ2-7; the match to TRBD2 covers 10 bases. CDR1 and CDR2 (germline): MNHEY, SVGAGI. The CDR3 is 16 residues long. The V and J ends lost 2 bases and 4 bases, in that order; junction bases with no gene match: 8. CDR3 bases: TGTGCCAGCAGTTACCTATCTAGCGGGAGAATGTACGAGCAGTACTTC. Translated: CASSYLSSGRMYEQYF.

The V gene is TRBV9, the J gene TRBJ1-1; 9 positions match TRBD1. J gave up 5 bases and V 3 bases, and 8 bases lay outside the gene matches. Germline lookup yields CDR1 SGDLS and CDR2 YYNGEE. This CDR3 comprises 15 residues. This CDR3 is CASSAPTGGSTEAFF. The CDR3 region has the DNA TGTGCCAGCAGCGCCCCGACAGGGGGTAGTACTGAAGCTTTCTTT.

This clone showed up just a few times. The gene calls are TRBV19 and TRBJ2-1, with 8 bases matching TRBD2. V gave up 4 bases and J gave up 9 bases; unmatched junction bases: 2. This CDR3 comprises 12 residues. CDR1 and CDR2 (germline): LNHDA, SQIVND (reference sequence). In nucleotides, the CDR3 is TGTGCCAGTAGTAGCCTAGCGGGTGAGCAGTTCTTC. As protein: CASSSLAGEQFF. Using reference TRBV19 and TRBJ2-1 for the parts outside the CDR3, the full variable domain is DGGITQSPKYLFRKEGQNVTLSCEQNLNHDAMYWYRQDPGQGLRLIYYSQIVNDFQKGDIAEGYSVSREKKESFPLTVTSAQKNPTAFYLCASSSLAGEQFFGPGTRLTVL.

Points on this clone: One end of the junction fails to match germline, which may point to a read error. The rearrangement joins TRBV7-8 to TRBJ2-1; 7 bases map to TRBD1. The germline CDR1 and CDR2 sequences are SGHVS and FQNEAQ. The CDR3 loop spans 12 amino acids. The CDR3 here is CASSSRQGLEIF. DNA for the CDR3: TGTGCCAGCAGCTCGAGACAGGGTTTGGAGATCTTC.

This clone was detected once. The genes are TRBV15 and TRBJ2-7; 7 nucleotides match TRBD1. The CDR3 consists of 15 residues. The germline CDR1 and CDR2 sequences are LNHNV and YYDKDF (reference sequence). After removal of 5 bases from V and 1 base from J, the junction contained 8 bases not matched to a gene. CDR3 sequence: CATSGLGTASYEQYF. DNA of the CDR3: TGTGCCACCAGCGGACTCGGGACAGCATCCTACGAGCAGTACTTC.

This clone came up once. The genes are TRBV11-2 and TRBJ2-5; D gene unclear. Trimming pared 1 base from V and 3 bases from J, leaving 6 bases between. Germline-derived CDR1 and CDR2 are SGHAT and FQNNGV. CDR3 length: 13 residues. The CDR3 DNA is TGTGCCAGCAGCTTAGTCAGGAAAGAGACCCAGTACTTC. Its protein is CASSLVRKETQYF.

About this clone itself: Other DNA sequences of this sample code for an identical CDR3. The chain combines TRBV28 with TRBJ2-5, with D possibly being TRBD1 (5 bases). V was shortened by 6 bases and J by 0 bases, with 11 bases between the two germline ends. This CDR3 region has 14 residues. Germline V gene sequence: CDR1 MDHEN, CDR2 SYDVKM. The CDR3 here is CASSTPGNQETQYF. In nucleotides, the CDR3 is TGTGCCAGCAGCACCCCAGGGAACCAAGAGACCCAGTACTTC. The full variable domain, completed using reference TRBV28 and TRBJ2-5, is DVKVTQSSRYLVKRTGEKVFLECVQDMDHENMFWYRQDPGLGLRLIYFSYDVKMKEKGDIPEGYSVSREKKERFSLILESASTNQTSMYLCASSTPGNQETQYFGPGTRLLVL.

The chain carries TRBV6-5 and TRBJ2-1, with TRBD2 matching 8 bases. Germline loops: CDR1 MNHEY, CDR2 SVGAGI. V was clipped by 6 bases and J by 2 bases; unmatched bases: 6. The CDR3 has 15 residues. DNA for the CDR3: TGTGCCAGCAGGGGCGGACTAGCAACCTACAATGAGCAGTTCTTC. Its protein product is CASRGGLATYNEQFF.

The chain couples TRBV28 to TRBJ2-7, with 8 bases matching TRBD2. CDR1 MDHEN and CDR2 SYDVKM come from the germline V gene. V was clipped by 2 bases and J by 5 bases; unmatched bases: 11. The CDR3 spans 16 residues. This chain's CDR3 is CASSLEPSGRAHEQYF. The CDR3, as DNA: TGTGCCAGCAGTTTAGAACCGTCCGGGAGGGCCCACGAGCAGTACTTC.

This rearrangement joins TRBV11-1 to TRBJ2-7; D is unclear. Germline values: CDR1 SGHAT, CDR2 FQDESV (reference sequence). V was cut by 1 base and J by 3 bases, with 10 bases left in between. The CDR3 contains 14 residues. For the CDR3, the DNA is TGTGCCAGCAGCTTAGGATACAAGAGCTACGAGCAGTACTTC. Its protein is CASSLGYKSYEQYF.

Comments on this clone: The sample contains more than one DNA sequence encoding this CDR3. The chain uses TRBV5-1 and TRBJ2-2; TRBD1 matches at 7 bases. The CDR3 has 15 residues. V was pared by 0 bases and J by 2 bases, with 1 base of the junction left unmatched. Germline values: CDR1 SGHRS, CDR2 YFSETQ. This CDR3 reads CASSLGDSNTGELFF. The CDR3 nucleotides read TGCGCCAGCAGCTTGGGGGACAGCAACACCGGGGAGCTGTTTTTT.

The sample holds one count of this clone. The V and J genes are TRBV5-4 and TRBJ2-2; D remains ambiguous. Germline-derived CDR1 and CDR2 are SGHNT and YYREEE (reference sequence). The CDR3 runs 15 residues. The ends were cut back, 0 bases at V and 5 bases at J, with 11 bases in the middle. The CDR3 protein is CASSLVTMGTGELFF. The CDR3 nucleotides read TGTGCCAGCAGCTTGGTTACGATGGGTACCGGGGAGCTGTTTTTT.

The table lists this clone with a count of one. The CDR3 region is CASRMTGAGTDTQYF. In DNA, the CDR3 is TGTGCCAGCAGAATGACAGGGGCGGGCACAGATACGCAGTATTTT. The chain links TRBV25-1 to TRBJ2-3, with 8 bases matching TRBD1. Germline lookup yields CDR1 MGHDK and CDR2 SYGVNS. The junction had 6 bases not matched to a gene; V was cut back by 6 bases and J by 1 base. This CDR3 is built from 15 residues.

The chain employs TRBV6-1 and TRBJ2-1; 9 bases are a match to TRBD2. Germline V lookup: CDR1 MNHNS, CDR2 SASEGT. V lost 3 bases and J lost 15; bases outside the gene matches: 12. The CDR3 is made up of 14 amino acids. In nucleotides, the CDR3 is TGTGCCAGCAGTGAGCAGCGACTTAGCGGGAGTGGGTTCTTC. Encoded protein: CASSEQRLSGSGFF.

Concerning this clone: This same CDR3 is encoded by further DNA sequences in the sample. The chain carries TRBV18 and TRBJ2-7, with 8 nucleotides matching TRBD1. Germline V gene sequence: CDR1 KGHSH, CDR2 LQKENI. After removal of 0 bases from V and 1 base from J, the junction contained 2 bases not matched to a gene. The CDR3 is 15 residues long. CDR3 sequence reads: CASSPPGTGSYEQYF. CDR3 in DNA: TGTGCCAGCTCACCACCCGGGACAGGTTCCTACGAGCAGTACTTC.

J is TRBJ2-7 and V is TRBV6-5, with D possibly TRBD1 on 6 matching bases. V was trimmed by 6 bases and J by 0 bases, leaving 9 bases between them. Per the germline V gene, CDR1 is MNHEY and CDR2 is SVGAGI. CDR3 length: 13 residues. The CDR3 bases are TGTGCCAGCAGAACAGGGCCCTCCTACGAGCAGTACTTC. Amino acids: CASRTGPSYEQYF.